The present entry profiles one T cell receptor beta chain with its context. What it recognizes is unknown. These data belong to a study of regulatory T cells in long-lasting Graves disease. Regarding the study as a whole: With approximately 2,500 shared public clonotypes, persistent patients exceeded new patients, who shared over 950. Newly diagnosed Graves' patients had higher TCR diversity than persistent ones. Newly diagnosed disease favored TRBV20-1 and TRBJ2-1 over persistent disease.

Time point defined: persistent/refractory GD, antithyroid drugs over 5 years with positive TRAb. From RNA extracted from PBMCs, the TCR library was made. EDTA tubes were used for drawing nine milliliters of peripheral blood. There are 16 residues in the CDR3. The germline gives CDR1 SGHRS, CDR2 YFSETQ. Trimming cost V 0 bases and J 3 bases; bases outside gene matches: 9. Construction of TCR beta libraries relied on iRepertoire HTBI primers and on Arm-PCR targeting CDR3 regions. Using its own MiXCR run on the multiplex PCR reads, TCRdb lists one record per CDR3 protein. Of 500,000 to 700,000 distinct CDR3 sequences in the sample, about 32% were seen once.

This TCR was recovered from a female donor with Graves disease. Sequences were derived from peripheral blood mononuclear cells (PBMCs), sampled when the disease was refractory, from a patient treated with antithyroid drugs. This rearrangement joins TRBV5-1 to TRBJ2-7; 7 bases line up with TRBD1. This chain's CDR3 is CASSLDSDRVGYEQYF. As DNA, the CDR3 is TGCGCCAGCAGCTTGGACTCCGACAGGGTTGGCTACGAGCAGTACTTC.